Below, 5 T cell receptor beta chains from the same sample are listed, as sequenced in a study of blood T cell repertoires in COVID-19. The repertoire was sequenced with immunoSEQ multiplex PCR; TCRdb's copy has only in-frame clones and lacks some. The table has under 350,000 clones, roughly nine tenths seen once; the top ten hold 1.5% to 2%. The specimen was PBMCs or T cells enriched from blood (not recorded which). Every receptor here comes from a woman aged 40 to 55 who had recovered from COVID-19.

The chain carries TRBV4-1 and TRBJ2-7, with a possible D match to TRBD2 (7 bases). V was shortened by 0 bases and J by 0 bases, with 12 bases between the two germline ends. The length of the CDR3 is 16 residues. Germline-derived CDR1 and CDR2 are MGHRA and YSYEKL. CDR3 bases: TGCGCCAGCAGCCAAGATACGGGGGGCTACTCCTACGAGCAGTACTTC. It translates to CASSQDTGGYSYEQYF.

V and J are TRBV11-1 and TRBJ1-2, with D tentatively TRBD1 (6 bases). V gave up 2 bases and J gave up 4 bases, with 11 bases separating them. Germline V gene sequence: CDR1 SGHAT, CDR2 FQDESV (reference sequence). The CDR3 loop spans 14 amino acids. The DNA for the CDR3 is TGTGCCAGCAGCTTATCAATACAGGGCTATGGCTACACCTTC. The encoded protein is CASSLSIQGYGYTF.

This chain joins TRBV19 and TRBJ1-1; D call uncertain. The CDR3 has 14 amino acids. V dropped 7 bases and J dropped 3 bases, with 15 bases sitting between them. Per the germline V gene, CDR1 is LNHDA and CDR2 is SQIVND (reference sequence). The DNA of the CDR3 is TGTGCCAGTAACGAGCGTAGGGAGTACACTGAAGCTTTCTTT. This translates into CASNERREYTEAFF.

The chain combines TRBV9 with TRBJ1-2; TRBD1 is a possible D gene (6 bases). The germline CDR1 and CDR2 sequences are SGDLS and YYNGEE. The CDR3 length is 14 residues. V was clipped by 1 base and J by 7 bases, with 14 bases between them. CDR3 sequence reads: CASSVHTGRVGYTF. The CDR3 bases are TGTGCCAGCAGCGTACACACAGGGCGAGTTGGCTACACCTTC.

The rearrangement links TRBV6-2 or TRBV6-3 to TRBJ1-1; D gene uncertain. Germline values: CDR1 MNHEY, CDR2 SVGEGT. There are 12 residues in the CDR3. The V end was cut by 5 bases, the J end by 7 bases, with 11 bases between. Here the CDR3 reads CASSTREIEAFF. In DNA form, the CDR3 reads TGTGCCAGCAGTACCCGGGAAATTGAAGCTTTCTTT.